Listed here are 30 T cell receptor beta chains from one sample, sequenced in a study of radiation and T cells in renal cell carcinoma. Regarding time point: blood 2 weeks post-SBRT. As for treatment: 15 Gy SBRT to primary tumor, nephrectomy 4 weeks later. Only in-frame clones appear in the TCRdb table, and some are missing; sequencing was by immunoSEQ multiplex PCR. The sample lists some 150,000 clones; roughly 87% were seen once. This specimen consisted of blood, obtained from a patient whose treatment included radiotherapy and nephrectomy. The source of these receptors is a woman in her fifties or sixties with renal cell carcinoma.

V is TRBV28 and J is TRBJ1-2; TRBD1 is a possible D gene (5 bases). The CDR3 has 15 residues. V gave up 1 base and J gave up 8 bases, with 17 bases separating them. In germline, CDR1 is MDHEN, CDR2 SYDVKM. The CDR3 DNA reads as TGTGCCAGCAGTTTATTAACGGGGGAAGGGCGCGGCTACACCTTC. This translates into CASSLLTGEGRGYTF.

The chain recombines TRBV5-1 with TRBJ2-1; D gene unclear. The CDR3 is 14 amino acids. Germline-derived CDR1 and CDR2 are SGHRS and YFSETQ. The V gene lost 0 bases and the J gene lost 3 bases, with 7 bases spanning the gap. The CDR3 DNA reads TGCGCCAGCAGCTTGGTCCCAGACTACAATGAGCAGTTCTTC. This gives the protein CASSLVPDYNEQFF.

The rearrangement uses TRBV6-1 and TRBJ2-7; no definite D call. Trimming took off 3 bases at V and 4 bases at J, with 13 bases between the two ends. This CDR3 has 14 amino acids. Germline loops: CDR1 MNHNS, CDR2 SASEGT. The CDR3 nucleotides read TGTGCCAGCAGTGAGCCGGGCTTCTCGTACGAGCAGTACTTC. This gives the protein CASSEPGFSYEQYF.

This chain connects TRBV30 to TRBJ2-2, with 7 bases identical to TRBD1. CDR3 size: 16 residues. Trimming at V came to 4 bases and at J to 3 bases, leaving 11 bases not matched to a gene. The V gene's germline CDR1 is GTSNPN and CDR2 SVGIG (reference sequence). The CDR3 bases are TGTGCCTGGACCGAGGGGGTACAGGGGTACACCGGGGAGCTGTTTTTT. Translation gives CAWTEGVQGYTGELFF.

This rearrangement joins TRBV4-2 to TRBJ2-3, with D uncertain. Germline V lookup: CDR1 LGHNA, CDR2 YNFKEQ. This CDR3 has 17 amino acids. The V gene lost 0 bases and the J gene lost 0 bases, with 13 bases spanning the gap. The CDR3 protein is CASSQDIVYVSTDTQYF. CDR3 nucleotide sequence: TGTGCCAGCAGCCAAGATATAGTCTATGTTAGCACAGATACGCAGTATTTT.

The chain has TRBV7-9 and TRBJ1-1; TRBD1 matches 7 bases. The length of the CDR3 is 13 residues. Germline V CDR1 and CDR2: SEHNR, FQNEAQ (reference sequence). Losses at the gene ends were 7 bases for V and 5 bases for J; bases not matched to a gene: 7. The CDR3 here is CASTPGGGTEAFF. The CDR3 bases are TGTGCCAGCACCCCAGGGGGGGGTACTGAAGCTTTCTTT.

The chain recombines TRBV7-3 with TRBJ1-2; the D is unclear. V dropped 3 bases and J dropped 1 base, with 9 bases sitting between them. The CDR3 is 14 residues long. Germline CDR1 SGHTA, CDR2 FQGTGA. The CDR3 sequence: CASSLDGVNYGYTF. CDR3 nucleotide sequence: TGTGCCAGCAGCTTGGACGGCGTTAACTATGGCTACACCTTC.

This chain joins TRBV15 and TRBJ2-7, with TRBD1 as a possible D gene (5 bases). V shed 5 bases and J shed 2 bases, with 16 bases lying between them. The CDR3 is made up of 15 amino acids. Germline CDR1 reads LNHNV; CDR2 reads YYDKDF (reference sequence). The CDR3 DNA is TGTGCCACCAGCGAAGCCCCAGGGCCGACCTACGAGCAGTACTTC. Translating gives CATSEAPGPTYEQYF.

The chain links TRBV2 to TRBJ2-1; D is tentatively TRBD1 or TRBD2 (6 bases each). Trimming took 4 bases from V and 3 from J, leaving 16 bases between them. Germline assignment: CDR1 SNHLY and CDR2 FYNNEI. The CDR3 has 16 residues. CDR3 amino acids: CASSGWGAPRYNEQFF. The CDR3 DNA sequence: TGTGCCAGCAGTGGCTGGGGGGCCCCTCGCTACAATGAGCAGTTCTTC.

CDR3 sequence (DNA): TGCAGCGTTGAATGGCCACAGGGGGGCGAGGACTATGGCTACACCTTC. Amino acids: CSVEWPQGGEDYGYTF. The rearrangement links TRBV29-1 to TRBJ1-2, with TRBD1 matching 8 bases. CDR1 is SQVTM and CDR2 is ANQGSEA in the germline V gene. After removal of 2 bases from V and 3 bases from J, the junction contained 11 bases not matched to a gene. The CDR3 is 16 amino acids. The full variable domain, completed using reference TRBV29-1 and TRBJ1-2, is SAVISQKPSRDICQRGTSLTIQCQVDSQVTMMFWYRQQPGQSLTLIATANQGSEATYESGFVIDKFPISRPNLTFSTLTVSNMSPEDSSIYLCSVEWPQGGEDYGYTFGSGTRLTVV.

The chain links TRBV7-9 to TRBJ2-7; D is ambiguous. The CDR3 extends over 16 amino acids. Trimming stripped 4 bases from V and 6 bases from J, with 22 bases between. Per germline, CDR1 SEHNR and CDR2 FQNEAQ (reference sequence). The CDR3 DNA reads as TGTGCCAGCAGCTCCCCTTACGGCTCGACAAGCAGCGAGCAGTACTTC. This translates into CASSSPYGSTSSEQYF.

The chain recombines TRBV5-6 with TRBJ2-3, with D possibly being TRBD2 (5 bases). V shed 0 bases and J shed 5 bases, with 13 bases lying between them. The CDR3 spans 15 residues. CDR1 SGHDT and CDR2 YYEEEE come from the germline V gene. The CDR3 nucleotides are TGTGCCAGCAGCTTGGTCAACTTAGAGGGAGATACGCAGTATTTT. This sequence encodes CASSLVNLEGDTQYF.

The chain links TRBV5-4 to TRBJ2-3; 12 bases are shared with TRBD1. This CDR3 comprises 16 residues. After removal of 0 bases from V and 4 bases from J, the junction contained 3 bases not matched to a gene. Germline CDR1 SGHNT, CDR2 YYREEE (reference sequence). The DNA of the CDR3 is TGTGCCAGCAGCTTGGTGGGGACAGGGGGCGCAGATACGCAGTATTTT. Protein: CASSLVGTGGADTQYF.

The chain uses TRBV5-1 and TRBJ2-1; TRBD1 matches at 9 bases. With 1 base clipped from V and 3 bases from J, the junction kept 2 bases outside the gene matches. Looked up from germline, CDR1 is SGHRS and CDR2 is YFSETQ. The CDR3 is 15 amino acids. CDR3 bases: TGCGCCAGCAGCTTGCTGGACAGGGGCTACAATGAGCAGTTCTTC. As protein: CASSLLDRGYNEQFF.

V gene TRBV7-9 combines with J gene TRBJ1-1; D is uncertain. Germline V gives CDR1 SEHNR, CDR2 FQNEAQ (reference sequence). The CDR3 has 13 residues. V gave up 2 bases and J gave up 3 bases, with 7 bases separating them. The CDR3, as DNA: TGTGCCAGCAGCTTAAACAAGGACACTGAAGCTTTCTTT. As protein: CASSLNKDTEAFF.

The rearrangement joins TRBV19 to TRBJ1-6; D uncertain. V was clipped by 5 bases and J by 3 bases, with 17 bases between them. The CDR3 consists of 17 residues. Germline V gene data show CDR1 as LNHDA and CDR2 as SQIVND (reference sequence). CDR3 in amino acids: CASSARVQFLYNSPLHF. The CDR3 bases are TGTGCCAGTAGTGCCCGGGTACAGTTTCTCTATAATTCACCCCTCCACTTT.

This chain's CDR3 is CASSRRNTGELFF. CDR3 DNA sequence: TGTGCCAGCAGTAGAAGGAACACCGGGGAGCTGTTTTTT. The chain combines TRBV2 with TRBJ2-2; D is unresolved. The germline CDR1 and CDR2 sequences are SNHLY and FYNNEI. The CDR3 covers 13 residues. Trimming shortened V by 5 bases and J by 1 base, and 5 bases separated the two germline ends.

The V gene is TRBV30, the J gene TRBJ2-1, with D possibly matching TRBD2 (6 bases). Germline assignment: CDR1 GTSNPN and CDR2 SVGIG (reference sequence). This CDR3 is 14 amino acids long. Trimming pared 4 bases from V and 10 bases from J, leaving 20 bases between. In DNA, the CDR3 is TGTGCCTGGATGGAGGGACTTCCCGGGAGCGAGCAGTTCTTC. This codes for CAWMEGLPGSEQFF.

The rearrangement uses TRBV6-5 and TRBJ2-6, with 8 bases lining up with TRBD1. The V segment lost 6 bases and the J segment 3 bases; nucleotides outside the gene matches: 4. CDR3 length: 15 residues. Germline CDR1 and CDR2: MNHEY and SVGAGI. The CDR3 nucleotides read TGTGCCAGCAGCCAGGGGGCCAGTGGGGCCAACGTCCTGACTTTC. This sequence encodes CASSQGASGANVLTF.

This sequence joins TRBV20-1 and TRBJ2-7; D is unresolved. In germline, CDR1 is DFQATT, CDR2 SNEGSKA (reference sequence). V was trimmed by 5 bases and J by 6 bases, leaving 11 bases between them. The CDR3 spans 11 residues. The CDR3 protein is CSAEDAAEQYF. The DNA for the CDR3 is TGCAGTGCTGAAGACGCGGCCGAGCAGTACTTC.

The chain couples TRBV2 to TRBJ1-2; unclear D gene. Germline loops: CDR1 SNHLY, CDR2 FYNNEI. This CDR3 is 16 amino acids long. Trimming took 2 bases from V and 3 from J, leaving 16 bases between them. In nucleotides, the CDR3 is TGTGCCAGCAGTGAATTGGAGGGTACCCCCTACTATGGCTACACCTTC. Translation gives CASSELEGTPYYGYTF. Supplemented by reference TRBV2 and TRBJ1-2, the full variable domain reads EPEVTQTPSHQVTQMGQEVILRCVPISNHLYFYWYRQILGQKVEFLVSFYNNEISEKSEIFDDQFSVERPDGSNFTLKIRSTKLEDSAMYFCASSELEGTPYYGYTFGSGTRLTVV.

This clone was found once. CDR3 coding DNA: TGTGCCAGTATTTTCTCGGCAGGGGACAATCAGCCCCAGCATTTT. Its protein product is CASIFSAGDNQPQHF. V is TRBV28 and J is TRBJ1-5; D is possibly TRBD1 (6 bases). The germline V gene has CDR1 MDHEN and CDR2 SYDVKM. The length of the CDR3 is 15 residues. The V and J ends lost 9 bases and 3 bases respectively, with 18 bases between them.

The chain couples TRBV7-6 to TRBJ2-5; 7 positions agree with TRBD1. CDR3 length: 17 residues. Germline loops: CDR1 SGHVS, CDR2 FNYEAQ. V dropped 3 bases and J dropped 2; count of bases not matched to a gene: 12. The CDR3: CASSLDRRIGVQETQYF. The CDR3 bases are TGTGCCAGCAGCTTGGACAGGCGAATCGGGGTTCAAGAGACCCAGTACTTC.

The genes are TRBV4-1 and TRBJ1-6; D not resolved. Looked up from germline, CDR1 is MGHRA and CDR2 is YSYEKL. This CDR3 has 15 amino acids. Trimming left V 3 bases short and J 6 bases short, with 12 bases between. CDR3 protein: CASSQGGQSNSPLHF. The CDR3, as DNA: TGCGCCAGCAGCCAGGGAGGGCAGAGTAATTCACCCCTCCACTTT.

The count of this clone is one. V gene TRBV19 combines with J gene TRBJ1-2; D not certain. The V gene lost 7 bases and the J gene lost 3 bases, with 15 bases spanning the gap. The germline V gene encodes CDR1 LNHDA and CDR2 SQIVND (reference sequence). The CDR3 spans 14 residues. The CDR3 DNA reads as TGTGCCAGTACCTCTCTGTGGGGAGACTATGGCTACACCTTC. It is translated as CASTSLWGDYGYTF. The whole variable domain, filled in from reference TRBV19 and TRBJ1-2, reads DGGITQSPKYLFRKEGQNVTLSCEQNLNHDAMYWYRQDPGQGLRLIYYSQIVNDFQKGDIAEGYSVSREKKESFPLTVTSAQKNPTAFYLCASTSLWGDYGYTFGSGTRLTVV.

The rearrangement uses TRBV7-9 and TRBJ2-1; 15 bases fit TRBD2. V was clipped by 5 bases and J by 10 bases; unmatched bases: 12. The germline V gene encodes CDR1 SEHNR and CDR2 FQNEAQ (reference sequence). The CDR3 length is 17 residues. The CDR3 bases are TGTGCCAGCAGCCCTCCCACTGGACTAGCGGGGGGGCGAGAGCAGTTCTTC. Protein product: CASSPPTGLAGGREQFF.

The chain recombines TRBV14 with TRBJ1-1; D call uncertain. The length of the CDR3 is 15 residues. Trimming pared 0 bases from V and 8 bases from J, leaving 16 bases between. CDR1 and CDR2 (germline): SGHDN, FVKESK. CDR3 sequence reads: CASSQDRTPTREAFF. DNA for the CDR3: TGTGCCAGCAGCCAAGATAGAACCCCTACCCGCGAAGCTTTCTTT.

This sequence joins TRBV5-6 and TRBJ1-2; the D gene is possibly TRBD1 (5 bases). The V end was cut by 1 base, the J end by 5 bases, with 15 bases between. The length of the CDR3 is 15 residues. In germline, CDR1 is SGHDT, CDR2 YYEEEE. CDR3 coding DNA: TGTGCCAGCAGCTTGCCCCGGGACCGACTTTATGGCTACACCTTC. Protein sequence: CASSLPRDRLYGYTF.

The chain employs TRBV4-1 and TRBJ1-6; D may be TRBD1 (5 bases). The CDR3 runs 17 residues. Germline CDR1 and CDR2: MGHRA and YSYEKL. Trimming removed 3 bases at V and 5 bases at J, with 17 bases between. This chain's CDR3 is CASSQDVGGRNNSPLHF. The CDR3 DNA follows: TGCGCCAGCAGCCAGGATGTGGGGGGACGAAATAATTCACCCCTCCACTTT.

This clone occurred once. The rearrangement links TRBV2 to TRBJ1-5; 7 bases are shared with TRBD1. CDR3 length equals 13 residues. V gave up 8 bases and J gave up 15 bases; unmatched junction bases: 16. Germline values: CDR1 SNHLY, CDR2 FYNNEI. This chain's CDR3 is CASLFTPGTDAHF. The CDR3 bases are TGTGCCAGCTTATTTACCCCCGGGACAGATGCGCATTTT.